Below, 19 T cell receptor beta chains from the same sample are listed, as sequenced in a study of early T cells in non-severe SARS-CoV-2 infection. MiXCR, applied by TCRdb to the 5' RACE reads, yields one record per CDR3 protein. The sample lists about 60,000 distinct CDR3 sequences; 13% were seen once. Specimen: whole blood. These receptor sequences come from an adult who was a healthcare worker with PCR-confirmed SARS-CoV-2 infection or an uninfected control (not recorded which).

For the CDR3, the DNA is TGCAGTGCGGCCGGGACTGGGGCCTACGAGCAGTACTTC. It encodes CSAAGTGAYEQYF. The V gene is TRBV20-1, the J gene TRBJ2-7; D might be TRBD2 (6 bases). The CDR3 contains 13 residues. Germline loops: CDR1 DFQATT, CDR2 SNEGSKA (reference sequence). V was shortened by 6 bases and J by 2 bases, with 14 bases between the two germline ends.

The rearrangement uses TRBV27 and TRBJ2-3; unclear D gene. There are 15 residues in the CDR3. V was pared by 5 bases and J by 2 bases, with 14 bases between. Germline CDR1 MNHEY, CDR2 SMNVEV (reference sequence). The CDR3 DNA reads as TGTGCCAGCAGTCTTAGCCCCCGAAACACAGATACGCAGTATTTT. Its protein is CASSLSPRNTDTQYF.

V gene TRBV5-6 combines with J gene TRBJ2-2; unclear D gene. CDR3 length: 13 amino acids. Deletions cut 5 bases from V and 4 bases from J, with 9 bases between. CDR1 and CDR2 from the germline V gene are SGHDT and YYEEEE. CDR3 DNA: TGTGCCAGCAGACGCACGCGCACCGGGGAGCTGTTTTTT. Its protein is CASRRTRTGELFF.

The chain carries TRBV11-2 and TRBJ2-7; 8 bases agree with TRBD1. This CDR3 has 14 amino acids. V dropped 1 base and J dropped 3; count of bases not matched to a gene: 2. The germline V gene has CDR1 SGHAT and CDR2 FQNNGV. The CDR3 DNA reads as TGTGCCAGCAGCTTAGGGACAGGGTTCTACGAGCAGTACTTC. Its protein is CASSLGTGFYEQYF.

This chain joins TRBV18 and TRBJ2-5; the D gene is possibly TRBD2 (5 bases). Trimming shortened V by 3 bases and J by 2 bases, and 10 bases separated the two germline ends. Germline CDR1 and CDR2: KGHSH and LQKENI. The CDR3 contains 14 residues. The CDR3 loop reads CASSPATGQETQYF. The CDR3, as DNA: TGTGCCAGCTCACCGGCGACGGGACAAGAGACCCAGTACTTC.

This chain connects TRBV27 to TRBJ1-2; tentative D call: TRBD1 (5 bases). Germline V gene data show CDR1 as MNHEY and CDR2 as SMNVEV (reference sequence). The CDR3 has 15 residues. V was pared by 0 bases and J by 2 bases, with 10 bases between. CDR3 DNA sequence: TGTGCCAGCAGTTTATCGATGGGGGGGAACTATGGCTACACCTTC. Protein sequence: CASSLSMGGNYGYTF.

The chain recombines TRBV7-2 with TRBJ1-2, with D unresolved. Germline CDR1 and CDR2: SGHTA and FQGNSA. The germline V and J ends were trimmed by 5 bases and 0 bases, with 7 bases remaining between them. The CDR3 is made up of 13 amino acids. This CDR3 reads CASSTTTNYGYTF. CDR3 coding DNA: TGTGCCAGCAGCACCACCACTAACTATGGCTACACCTTC.

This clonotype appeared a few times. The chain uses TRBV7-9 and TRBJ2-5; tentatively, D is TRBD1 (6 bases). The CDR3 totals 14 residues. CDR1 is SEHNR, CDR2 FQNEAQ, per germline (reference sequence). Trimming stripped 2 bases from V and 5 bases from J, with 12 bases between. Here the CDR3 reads CASSLQAGVETQYF. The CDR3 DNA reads TGTGCCAGCAGCTTACAGGCAGGGGTCGAGACCCAGTACTTC.

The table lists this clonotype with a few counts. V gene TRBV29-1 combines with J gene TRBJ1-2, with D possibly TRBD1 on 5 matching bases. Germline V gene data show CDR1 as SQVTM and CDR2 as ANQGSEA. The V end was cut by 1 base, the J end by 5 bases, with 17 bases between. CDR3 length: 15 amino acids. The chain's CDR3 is CSVEGAGLLEYGYTF. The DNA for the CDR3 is TGCAGCGTTGAAGGGGCAGGGCTGTTGGAATATGGCTACACCTTC. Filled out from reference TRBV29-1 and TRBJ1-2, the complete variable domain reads SAVISQKPSRDICQRGTSLTIQCQVDSQVTMMFWYRQQPGQSLTLIATANQGSEATYESGFVIDKFPISRPNLTFSTLTVSNMSPEDSSIYLCSVEGAGLLEYGYTFGSGTRLTVV.

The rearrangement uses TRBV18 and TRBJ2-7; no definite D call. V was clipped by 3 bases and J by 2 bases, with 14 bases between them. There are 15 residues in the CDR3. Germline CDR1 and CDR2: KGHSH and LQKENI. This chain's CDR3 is CASSPVSAGPYEQYF. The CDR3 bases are TGTGCCAGCTCACCGGTAAGCGCCGGACCCTACGAGCAGTACTTC.

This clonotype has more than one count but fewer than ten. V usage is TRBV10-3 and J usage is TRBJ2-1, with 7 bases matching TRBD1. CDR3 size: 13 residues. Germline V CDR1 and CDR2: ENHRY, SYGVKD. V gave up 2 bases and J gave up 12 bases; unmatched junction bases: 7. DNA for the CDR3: TGTGCCATCAGTGAGCCTTCGGACAGGTTGCAGTTCTTC. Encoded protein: CAISEPSDRLQFF.

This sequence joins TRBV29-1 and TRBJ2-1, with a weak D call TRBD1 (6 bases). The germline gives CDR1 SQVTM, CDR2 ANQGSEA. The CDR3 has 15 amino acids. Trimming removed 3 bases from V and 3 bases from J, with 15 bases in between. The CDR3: CSVEGSGTFYNEQFF. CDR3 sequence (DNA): TGCAGCGTTGAGGGATCTGGGACATTCTACAATGAGCAGTTCTTC.

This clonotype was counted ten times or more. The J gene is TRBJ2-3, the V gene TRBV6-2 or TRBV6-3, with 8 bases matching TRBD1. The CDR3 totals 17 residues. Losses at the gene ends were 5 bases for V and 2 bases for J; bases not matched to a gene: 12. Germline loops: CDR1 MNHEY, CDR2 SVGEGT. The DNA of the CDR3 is TGTGCCAGCAGTGAGTTCCAGGGGACAGGCCACACAGATACGCAGTATTTT. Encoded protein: CASSEFQGTGHTDTQYF.

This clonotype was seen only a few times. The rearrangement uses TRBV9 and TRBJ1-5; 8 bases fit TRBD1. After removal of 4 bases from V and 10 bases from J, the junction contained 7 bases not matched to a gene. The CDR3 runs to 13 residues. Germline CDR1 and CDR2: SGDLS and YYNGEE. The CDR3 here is CASSPRTGQPQHF. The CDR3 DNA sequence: TGTGCCAGCAGCCCCCGGACAGGGCAACCCCAGCATTTT.

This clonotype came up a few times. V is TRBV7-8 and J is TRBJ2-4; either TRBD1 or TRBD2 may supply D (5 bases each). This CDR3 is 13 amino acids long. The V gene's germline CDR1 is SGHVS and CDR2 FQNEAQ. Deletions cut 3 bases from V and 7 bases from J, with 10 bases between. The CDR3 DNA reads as TGTGCCAGCAGCTTGGGGGAAGGGAACATTCAGTACTTC. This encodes CASSLGEGNIQYF. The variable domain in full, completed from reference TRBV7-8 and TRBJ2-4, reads GAGVSQSPRYKVAKRGQDVALRCDPISGHVSLFWYQQALGQGPEFLTYFQNEAQLDKSGLPSDRFFAERPEGSVSTLKIQRTQQEDSAVYLCASSLGEGNIQYFGAGTRLSVL.

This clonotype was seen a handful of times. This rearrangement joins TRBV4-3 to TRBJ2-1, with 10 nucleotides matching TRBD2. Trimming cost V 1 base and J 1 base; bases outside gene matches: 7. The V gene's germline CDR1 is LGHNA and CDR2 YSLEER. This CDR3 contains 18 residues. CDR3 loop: CASSQGGSGGFSYNEQFF. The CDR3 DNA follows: TGCGCCAGCAGCCAAGGGGGTAGCGGGGGGTTTTCCTACAATGAGCAGTTCTTC.

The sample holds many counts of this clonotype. The CDR3 sequence: CASSPGQSNTEAFF. The CDR3 bases are TGTGCCAGCAGCCCCGGACAGAGTAACACTGAAGCTTTCTTT. The chain combines TRBV7-6 with TRBJ1-1; TRBD1 is a possible D gene (6 bases). The CDR3 spans 14 residues. Per germline, CDR1 SGHVS and CDR2 FNYEAQ. V lost 5 bases and J lost 2, with 12 bases in between.

This CDR3 is CASSLRRGLGYTF. CDR3 bases: TGTGCCAGCAGCTTACGCAGGGGGCTAGGCTACACCTTC. The chain links TRBV7-2 to TRBJ1-2; 8 bases match TRBD1. In germline, CDR1 is SGHTA, CDR2 FQGNSA. V lost 2 bases to trimming and J lost 8 bases; unmatched junction nucleotides: 4. This CDR3 is 13 amino acids long.

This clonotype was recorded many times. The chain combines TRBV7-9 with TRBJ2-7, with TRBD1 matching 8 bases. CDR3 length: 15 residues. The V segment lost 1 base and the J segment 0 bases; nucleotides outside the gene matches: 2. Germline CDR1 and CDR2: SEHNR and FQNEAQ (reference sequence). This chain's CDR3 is CASSLGDRPSYEQYF. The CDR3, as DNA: TGTGCCAGCAGCTTAGGGGACAGGCCCTCCTACGAGCAGTACTTC. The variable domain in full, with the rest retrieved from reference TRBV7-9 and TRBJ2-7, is DTGVSQNPRHKITKRGQNVTFRCDPISEHNRLYWYRQTLGQGPEFLTYFQNEAQLEKSRLLSDRFSAERPKGSFSTLEIQRTEQGDSAMYLCASSLGDRPSYEQYFGPGTRLTVT.